This is a list of T cell receptor beta chains from one sample in a study of blood T cell repertoires in COVID-19. Method: immunoSEQ multiplex PCR; TCRdb's copy keeps in-frame clones and lacks some. The sample consists of roughly 140,000 clones, about 86% of them appearing once. What was sequenced was peripheral blood. All receptors come from a man between 70 and 80 years old with acute or convalescent COVID-19. Each CDR3 is given with its conserved first and last residue. The order of the fields is V gene, clone size, J gene, D gene, CDR3 DNA, CDR3 protein. D genes are given only for firm matches. Not all rows give a size; the values are once, few, many and, for expanded clones, a class.

v_call: TRBV7-8
clone_size: -
j_call: TRBJ2-5
d_call: -
cdr3_nt: TGTGCCAGCAGCTTATGGGCTGGTCAAGAGACCCAGTACTTC
cdr3_aa: CASSLWAGQETQYF

v_call: TRBV28
clone_size: -
j_call: TRBJ2-7
d_call: -
cdr3_nt: TGTGCCAGCAGTTTATACGGACGGACTTATTACTACGAGCAGTACTTC
cdr3_aa: CASSLYGRTYYYEQYF

v_call: TRBV5-6
clone_size: -
j_call: TRBJ2-7
d_call: -
cdr3_nt: TGTGCCAGCAGCTTTGGGGCAGGAGACTACGAGCAGTACTTC
cdr3_aa: CASSFGAGDYEQYF

v_call: TRBV3-1/TRBV3-2
clone_size: -
j_call: TRBJ1-2
d_call: TRBD1
cdr3_nt: TGTGCCAGCAGCCCCCCACCCGGGACAGAAAACTATGGCTACACCTTC
cdr3_aa: CASSPPPGTENYGYTF

v_call: TRBV3-1/TRBV3-2
clone_size: -
j_call: TRBJ2-5
d_call: TRBD1
cdr3_nt: TGTGCCAGCAGCCAAAACCTACAGGGGGCTGGGGAGACCCAGTACTTC
cdr3_aa: CASSQNLQGAGETQYF

v_call: TRBV2
clone_size: -
j_call: TRBJ2-5
d_call: -
cdr3_nt: TGTGCCAGCAGTGTTGGACTACCTGAAGAGACCCAGTACTTC
cdr3_aa: CASSVGLPEETQYF

v_call: TRBV19
clone_size: -
j_call: TRBJ1-2
d_call: -
cdr3_nt: TGTGCCAGTAGTATACAAGGGGGAAATGGCTACACCTTC
cdr3_aa: CASSIQGGNGYTF

v_call: TRBV5-4
clone_size: few
j_call: TRBJ1-1
d_call: TRBD1
cdr3_nt: TGTGCCAGCAGCCTACAGGGGACTTTGAACACTGAAGCTTTCTTT
cdr3_aa: CASSLQGTLNTEAFF

v_call: TRBV7-8
clone_size: -
j_call: TRBJ2-4
d_call: -
cdr3_nt: TGTGCCAGCAGCTCGACAGGACCTCGGGCCAAAAACATTCAGTACTTC
cdr3_aa: CASSSTGPRAKNIQYF

v_call: TRBV9
clone_size: -
j_call: TRBJ2-7
d_call: -
cdr3_nt: TGTGCCAGAACCGCAGGGTTTGCGAGCTACGAGCAGTACTTC
cdr3_aa: CARTAGFASYEQYF

v_call: TRBV9
clone_size: -
j_call: TRBJ1-1
d_call: -
cdr3_nt: TGTGCCAGCAGCTCCGGGGTCCTGGGGAACACTGAAGCTTTCTTT
cdr3_aa: CASSSGVLGNTEAFF

v_call: TRBV4-2
clone_size: -
j_call: TRBJ2-1
d_call: -
cdr3_nt: TGTGCCAGCAGCCTCACGGAGGCCTACAATGAGCAGTTCTTC
cdr3_aa: CASSLTEAYNEQFF

v_call: TRBV19
clone_size: -
j_call: TRBJ2-7
d_call: TRBD2
cdr3_nt: TGTGCCAGTCGCCCAAGCGGGACTAGCGGTACCTACGAGCAGTACTTC
cdr3_aa: CASRPSGTSGTYEQYF

v_call: TRBV29-1
clone_size: -
j_call: TRBJ1-1
d_call: -
cdr3_nt: TGCAGCGCCTTTAGGACAGCCATGAACACTGAAGCTTTCTTT
cdr3_aa: CSAFRTAMNTEAFF

v_call: TRBV3-1/TRBV3-2
clone_size: -
j_call: TRBJ1-1
d_call: -
cdr3_nt: TGTGCCAGCAGCCCACGACAGATCACTGAAGCTTTCTTT
cdr3_aa: CASSPRQITEAFF

v_call: TRBV5-5
clone_size: -
j_call: TRBJ2-7
d_call: TRBD2
cdr3_nt: TGTGCCAGCAGCTTGATGGCGGCGGGAGGGTTCAACGAGCAGTACTTC
cdr3_aa: CASSLMAAGGFNEQYF

v_call: TRBV9
clone_size: -
j_call: TRBJ2-1
d_call: TRBD2
cdr3_nt: TGTGCCAGCAGCGTAGGCGGACTAGCGGGAGGGATTAATGAGCAGTTCTTC
cdr3_aa: CASSVGGLAGGINEQFF

v_call: TRBV19
clone_size: -
j_call: TRBJ2-2
d_call: -
cdr3_nt: TGTGCCAGTAGTAGACTGGTCTCGGGCACCGGGGAGCTGTTTTTT
cdr3_aa: CASSRLVSGTGELFF

v_call: TRBV5-6
clone_size: -
j_call: TRBJ2-7
d_call: TRBD1
cdr3_nt: TGTGCCAGCAGCTACACTACAGGGGGCGAGCAGTACTTC
cdr3_aa: CASSYTTGGEQYF

v_call: TRBV6-1
clone_size: -
j_call: TRBJ1-1
d_call: -
cdr3_nt: TGTGCCAGCAGTGATCAGGGCTCCGTGAACACTGAAGCTTTCTTT
cdr3_aa: CASSDQGSVNTEAFF

v_call: TRBV7-2
clone_size: -
j_call: TRBJ2-3
d_call: -
cdr3_nt: TGTGCCAGCAGTCCGATTACTAGCACAGATACGCAGTATTTT
cdr3_aa: CASSPITSTDTQYF

v_call: TRBV19
clone_size: -
j_call: TRBJ2-7
d_call: TRBD1
cdr3_nt: TGTGCCAGTAGTTTCGGACAGGGCCGGGGCGAGCAGTACTTC
cdr3_aa: CASSFGQGRGEQYF

v_call: TRBV6-2/TRBV6-3
clone_size: -
j_call: TRBJ1-2
d_call: TRBD1
cdr3_nt: TGTGCCAGCAGTTTCGACAGGGTCGGTAGCTATGGCTACACCTTC
cdr3_aa: CASSFDRVGSYGYTF

v_call: TRBV10-2
clone_size: -
j_call: TRBJ2-5
d_call: TRBD2
cdr3_nt: TGCGCCAGCAGAAGCCTAGCGGGTAAAGAGACCCAGTACTTC
cdr3_aa: CASRSLAGKETQYF

v_call: TRBV27
clone_size: -
j_call: TRBJ2-7
d_call: -
cdr3_nt: TGTGCCAGCAGTTTACCTAACTCCTACGAGCAGTACTTC
cdr3_aa: CASSLPNSYEQYF

v_call: TRBV7-9
clone_size: once
j_call: TRBJ1-6
d_call: -
cdr3_nt: TGTGCCATCCGGATTATGGTAGCGGGGGATAATTCACCCCTCCACTTT
cdr3_aa: CAIRIMVAGDNSPLHF

v_call: TRBV19
clone_size: once
j_call: TRBJ2-7
d_call: TRBD2
cdr3_nt: TGTGCCAGTAGTTACAGGACTAGCGGGAGTTACGAGCAGTACTTC
cdr3_aa: CASSYRTSGSYEQYF

v_call: TRBV7-9
clone_size: -
j_call: TRBJ2-3
d_call: -
cdr3_nt: TGTGCCAGCAGCTTTCGAGGACTGTCACCCACAGATACGCAGTATTTT
cdr3_aa: CASSFRGLSPTDTQYF

v_call: TRBV3-1/TRBV3-2
clone_size: -
j_call: TRBJ2-7
d_call: -
cdr3_nt: TGTGCCAGCAGCCGGTCGGGATACGAGCAGTACTTC
cdr3_aa: CASSRSGYEQYF

v_call: TRBV11-3
clone_size: -
j_call: TRBJ2-5
d_call: TRBD2
cdr3_nt: TGTGCCAGCAGCTTAAGCCGGGCTAGCGGGGCTTCGCCCGCACAAGAGACCCAGTACTTC
cdr3_aa: CASSLSRASGASPAQETQYF

v_call: TRBV25-1
clone_size: -
j_call: TRBJ2-5
d_call: TRBD1
cdr3_nt: TGTGCCAGCAGTGAACCCACCCGAACAGGGGGAAGGGAGACCCAGTACTTC
cdr3_aa: CASSEPTRTGGRETQYF

v_call: TRBV10-3
clone_size: -
j_call: TRBJ1-1
d_call: -
cdr3_nt: TGTGCCATCAGCCCGAGGGACGGGGGAAAGAACACTGAAGCTTTCTTT
cdr3_aa: CAISPRDGGKNTEAFF

v_call: TRBV7-9
clone_size: few
j_call: TRBJ1-6
d_call: TRBD1
cdr3_nt: TGTGCCAGCAGCTTAGTGGTAAGGGACAGGGTTAATTCACCCCTCCACTTT
cdr3_aa: CASSLVVRDRVNSPLHF

v_call: TRBV27
clone_size: -
j_call: TRBJ2-7
d_call: TRBD2
cdr3_nt: TGTGCCAGCTCACGGGGGGACGAGCAGTACTTC
cdr3_aa: CASSRGDEQYF

v_call: TRBV7-7
clone_size: -
j_call: TRBJ2-1
d_call: TRBD2
cdr3_nt: TGTGCTAGCAGCCCCGGGGTACCTAGCGGGGGGTACAATGAGCAGTTCTTC
cdr3_aa: CASSPGVPSGGYNEQFF

v_call: TRBV9
clone_size: -
j_call: TRBJ1-4
d_call: -
cdr3_nt: TGTGCCAGCAGCTTAAGACTCGGAATCAATGAAAAACTGTTTTTT
cdr3_aa: CASSLRLGINEKLFF

v_call: TRBV5-1
clone_size: -
j_call: TRBJ2-7
d_call: TRBD2
cdr3_nt: TGCGCCAGCAGCTTTCTAGCGGGAGTACCCTACGAGCAGTACTTC
cdr3_aa: CASSFLAGVPYEQYF

v_call: TRBV4-1
clone_size: few
j_call: TRBJ1-6
d_call: -
cdr3_nt: TGCGCCAGCAGCCAAGAGGGGGGGGCGAACCGTAATTCACCCCTCCACTTT
cdr3_aa: CASSQEGGANRNSPLHF

v_call: TRBV5-6
clone_size: once
j_call: TRBJ2-1
d_call: TRBD2
cdr3_nt: TGTGCCAGCAGCATAGGACTAGCGGGAGAGTTTAATGAGCAGTTCTTC
cdr3_aa: CASSIGLAGEFNEQFF

v_call: TRBV5-1
clone_size: -
j_call: TRBJ1-5
d_call: -
cdr3_nt: TGCGCCAGCAGCCCTGACTTGAATCAGCCCCAGCATTTT
cdr3_aa: CASSPDLNQPQHF

v_call: TRBV5-1
clone_size: -
j_call: TRBJ2-2
d_call: -
cdr3_nt: TGCGCCAGCAGCTTGGTCAGGGACACCGGGGAGCTGTTTTTT
cdr3_aa: CASSLVRDTGELFF

v_call: TRBV27
clone_size: -
j_call: TRBJ2-7
d_call: TRBD2
cdr3_nt: TGTGCCAGCAACCCAGGCGGGGGCTACGAGCAGTACTTC
cdr3_aa: CASNPGGGYEQYF

v_call: TRBV5-1
clone_size: few
j_call: TRBJ2-1
d_call: -
cdr3_nt: TGCGCCAGCAGCCCTGGGGCGGGACTTCTTCCTGAGCAGTTCTTC
cdr3_aa: CASSPGAGLLPEQFF

v_call: TRBV2
clone_size: few
j_call: TRBJ1-5
d_call: -
cdr3_nt: TGTGCCAGCAGTGAGGAGGGGAGGGGCCCCGACAATCAGCCCCAGCATTTT
cdr3_aa: CASSEEGRGPDNQPQHF

v_call: TRBV4-2
clone_size: -
j_call: TRBJ1-1
d_call: -
cdr3_nt: TGTGCCAGCAGCCAAGAAGGCGGATCTGTGGACTTAAACACTGAAGCTTTCTTT
cdr3_aa: CASSQEGGSVDLNTEAFF

v_call: TRBV5-5
clone_size: -
j_call: TRBJ2-7
d_call: -
cdr3_nt: TGTGCCAGCAGCTCCCAGATCGTCTCCTACGAGCAGTACTTC
cdr3_aa: CASSSQIVSYEQYF

v_call: TRBV10-3
clone_size: -
j_call: TRBJ2-1
d_call: TRBD2
cdr3_nt: TGTGCCATCAATAGAAATTTAGCGGGAGGTACTGAGCAGTTCTTC
cdr3_aa: CAINRNLAGGTEQFF

v_call: TRBV5-5
clone_size: -
j_call: TRBJ2-5
d_call: TRBD1
cdr3_nt: TGTGCCAGCAGCTTTTCCGGGACAGGGGGCGAGACCCAGTACTTC
cdr3_aa: CASSFSGTGGETQYF

v_call: TRBV9
clone_size: once
j_call: TRBJ2-3
d_call: -
cdr3_nt: TGTGCCAGCAGCGTAGGAAATAGCGGTCCCACAGATACGCAGTATTTT
cdr3_aa: CASSVGNSGPTDTQYF

v_call: TRBV4-3
clone_size: few
j_call: TRBJ2-5
d_call: -
cdr3_nt: TGCGCCAGCAGCCTAGCGTATCAAGAGACCCAGTACTTC
cdr3_aa: CASSLAYQETQYF

v_call: TRBV28
clone_size: -
j_call: TRBJ2-1
d_call: -
cdr3_nt: TGTGCCAGCAGTTTATGGGGCTCGGCGAAGGATGAGCAGTTCTTC
cdr3_aa: CASSLWGSAKDEQFF

v_call: TRBV19
clone_size: -
j_call: TRBJ2-2
d_call: -
cdr3_nt: TGTGCCAGTAATTTGGACAGAACCGGGGAGCTGTTTTTT
cdr3_aa: CASNLDRTGELFF